A selection of T cell receptor beta chains follows, all from one sample in a study of Graves' ophthalmopathy and Graves' hyperthyroidism. TCRdb reanalysed the multiplex PCR reads using MiXCR and keeps one entry per CDR3 protein. This table has 300,000 to 400,000 distinct CDR3 sequences, roughly 15% appearing once. The sequencing sample was made of peripheral blood. Every receptor here comes from an adult man with Graves' ophthalmopathy. CDR3s include the opening cysteine and the closing phenylalanine or tryptophan.

J gene: TRBJ1-1
CDR3 length: 14
V gene: TRBV6-5
CDR3 protein: CASSYLGRNTEAFF

J gene: TRBJ1-5
CDR3 length: 15
V gene: TRBV4-2
CDR3 protein: CASSQDWYSNQPQHF

J gene: TRBJ1-6
CDR3 length: 14
V gene: TRBV6-1
CDR3 protein: CASSDQGSNSPLHF

J gene: TRBJ1-1
CDR3 length: 17
V gene: TRBV12-3/TRBV12-4
CDR3 protein: CASSPNKSGQRNTEAFF

J gene: TRBJ2-7
CDR3 length: 15
V gene: TRBV20-1
CDR3 protein: CSASVWTSGRYEQYF

J gene: TRBJ2-5
CDR3 length: 15
V gene: TRBV9
CDR3 protein: CASSVGGRVQETQYF

J gene: TRBJ1-2
CDR3 length: 12
V gene: TRBV27
CDR3 protein: CASKTQGYGYTF

J gene: TRBJ1-2
CDR3 length: 15
V gene: TRBV5-5
CDR3 protein: CVSSPAGGQLYGYTF

J gene: TRBJ2-7
CDR3 length: 13
V gene: TRBV7-2
CDR3 protein: CASSHPGGREQYF

J gene: TRBJ2-7
CDR3 length: 16
V gene: TRBV11-2
CDR3 protein: CASSRLTSGSSYEQYF

J gene: TRBJ2-7
CDR3 length: 15
V gene: TRBV5-1
CDR3 protein: CASSRSSGRGNEQYF

J gene: TRBJ1-6
CDR3 length: 14
V gene: TRBV7-2
CDR3 protein: CASSHTEFNSPLHF

J gene: TRBJ1-1
CDR3 length: 13
V gene: TRBV12-3/TRBV12-4
CDR3 protein: CASSRQGKAEAFF

J gene: TRBJ1-2
CDR3 length: 15
V gene: TRBV5-1
CDR3 protein: CASSLGWTGLGGYTF

J gene: TRBJ2-4
CDR3 length: 16
V gene: TRBV30
CDR3 protein: CAWSTRDNLAKNIQYF

J gene: TRBJ2-7
CDR3 length: 15
V gene: TRBV20-1
CDR3 protein: CSARDRVLPLLEQYF

J gene: TRBJ2-7
CDR3 length: 13
V gene: TRBV11-2
CDR3 protein: CASSPTGVAEQYF

J gene: TRBJ1-1
CDR3 length: 13
V gene: TRBV30
CDR3 protein: CAWSVLGLGEAFF

J gene: TRBJ1-6
CDR3 length: 14
V gene: TRBV6-5
CDR3 protein: CASSWGIGDSPLHF

J gene: TRBJ2-7
CDR3 length: 16
V gene: TRBV13
CDR3 protein: CASSLTRLAVSYEQYF

J gene: TRBJ2-7
CDR3 length: 19
V gene: TRBV3-1
CDR3 protein: CASSQDWGFLTSGSREQYF

J gene: TRBJ1-1
CDR3 length: 14
V gene: TRBV28
CDR3 protein: CASSGYRQGTEAFF

J gene: TRBJ2-6
CDR3 length: 15
V gene: TRBV7-8
CDR3 protein: CASSSTGAGANVLTF

J gene: TRBJ2-2
CDR3 length: 18
V gene: TRBV10-3
CDR3 protein: CAIRPGDNRDANTGELSF

J gene: TRBJ2-7
CDR3 length: 15
V gene: TRBV4-1
CDR3 protein: CASSPLAGAQYEQYF

J gene: TRBJ1-5
CDR3 length: 14
V gene: TRBV14
CDR3 protein: CASSAGGNNQPQHF

J gene: TRBJ1-1
CDR3 length: 14
V gene: TRBV19
CDR3 protein: CASSTGVGKTEAFF

J gene: TRBJ2-5
CDR3 length: 14
V gene: TRBV28
CDR3 protein: CASRAVVAWETQYF

J gene: TRBJ2-7
CDR3 length: 18
V gene: TRBV20-1
CDR3 protein: CSARDDPTSGTRTYEQYF

J gene: TRBJ1-1
CDR3 length: 15
V gene: TRBV4-1
CDR3 protein: CASSQDQDRNTEAFF

J gene: TRBJ2-7
CDR3 length: 14
V gene: TRBV6-2/TRBV6-3
CDR3 protein: CASTQTGTGIEQYF

J gene: TRBJ2-5
CDR3 length: 15
V gene: TRBV7-2
CDR3 protein: CASSLAGTARETQYF

J gene: TRBJ2-5
CDR3 length: 16
V gene: TRBV28
CDR3 protein: CASSLDGQGTRVTQYF

J gene: TRBJ1-5
CDR3 length: 16
V gene: TRBV5-1
CDR3 protein: CASSPGRGDSNQPQHF

J gene: TRBJ1-2
CDR3 length: 14
V gene: TRBV6-2/TRBV6-3
CDR3 protein: CAGSQISGGYGYTF

J gene: TRBJ2-7
CDR3 length: 16
V gene: TRBV27
CDR3 protein: CASSTRASGRPYEQYF

J gene: TRBJ2-5
CDR3 length: 14
V gene: TRBV20-1
CDR3 protein: CSAPRGQNQETQYF

J gene: TRBJ1-1
CDR3 length: 15
V gene: TRBV7-2
CDR3 protein: CASSGQGAANTEAFF

J gene: TRBJ2-5
CDR3 length: 13
V gene: TRBV18
CDR3 protein: CASSPNRQETQYF

J gene: TRBJ2-7
CDR3 length: 14
V gene: TRBV24-1
CDR3 protein: CATSARPTPLEQYF

J gene: TRBJ2-2
CDR3 length: 14
V gene: TRBV12-3/TRBV12-4
CDR3 protein: CASTQTGGVGELFF

J gene: TRBJ2-1
CDR3 length: 16
V gene: TRBV2
CDR3 protein: CASRVPSGSSYNEQFF

J gene: TRBJ2-5
CDR3 length: 14
V gene: TRBV10-1
CDR3 protein: CASSEGRIQDTQYF

J gene: TRBJ2-7
CDR3 length: 14
V gene: TRBV12-3/TRBV12-4
CDR3 protein: CASSLAGRNYEQYF

J gene: TRBJ2-7
CDR3 length: 11
V gene: TRBV6-2/TRBV6-3
CDR3 protein: CASSYVGEQYF

J gene: TRBJ2-7
CDR3 length: 15
V gene: TRBV9
CDR3 protein: CASSVGASGGYEQYF

J gene: TRBJ2-2
CDR3 length: 14
V gene: TRBV24-1
CDR3 protein: CATRAAGHTGELFF

J gene: TRBJ1-2
CDR3 length: 14
V gene: TRBV12-3/TRBV12-4
CDR3 protein: CASSFNGLPYGYTF

J gene: TRBJ1-5
CDR3 length: 13
V gene: TRBV29-1
CDR3 protein: CSVGGQGDQPQHF

J gene: TRBJ2-7
CDR3 length: 15
V gene: TRBV10-2
CDR3 protein: CASNRASGGTYEQYF